A single sample gave rise to the 19 T cell receptor beta chains below, sequenced in a study of T cell responses to AZD1222 COVID-19 vaccine (dated by TCRdb to about 2021). What the time point label conveys for this sample: baseline before first vaccination. What this sample's treatment or condition label stands for: meningococcal conjugate vaccine given as trial control. Libraries came from the immunoSEQ multiplex PCR assay. TCRdb took this table from immuneACCESS and kept in-frame rearrangements with V and J called. Such tables lack part of the clones; where checked against another copy, unresolved V genes explain under half of the gap, and the rest is unexplained. Across this sample there are tens of thousands of clones, with around 90% seen only once. Under 5% of the sample rests with the top ten. This specimen was peripheral blood, taken on day 0 of MenACWY control vaccination. These receptors were collected from an adult in good health.

The rearrangement uses TRBV30 and TRBJ1-1; D is ambiguous. V was cut by 1 base and J by 1 base, with 7 bases left in between. Germline lookup yields CDR1 GTSNPN and CDR2 SVGIG (reference sequence). The CDR3 is 13 residues long. The CDR3 DNA reads TGTGCCTGGAGTGGGTCAGGGAACACTGAAGCTTTCTTT. Translating it yields CAWSGSGNTEAFF.

Only one count was recorded for this clone. The rearrangement uses TRBV5-4 and TRBJ2-5; the D call may be TRBD1 or TRBD2 (9 bases each). V lost 5 bases, J lost 2 bases, and 25 bases lay in between. The germline gives CDR1 SGHNT, CDR2 YYREEE (reference sequence). The CDR3 consists of 18 residues. The CDR3, as DNA: TGTGCCAGCAGTTCCGGGATACAGGGGGCGGGAGGGCAAGAGACCCAGTACTTC. Translating it yields CASSSGIQGAGGQETQYF.

V is TRBV7-9 and J is TRBJ2-3; 14 positions agree with TRBD2. CDR1 and CDR2 (germline): SEHNR, FQNEAQ (reference sequence). The V and J ends lost 5 bases and 1 base, in that order; junction bases with no gene match: 2. This CDR3 comprises 16 residues. CDR3 nucleotide sequence: TGTGCCAGCAGCCTGGGACTAGCGGGAGGCACAGATACGCAGTATTTT. Translated, it gives CASSLGLAGGTDTQYF.

The genes are TRBV28 and TRBJ2-1, with 9 bases fitting TRBD2. Per the germline V gene, CDR1 is MDHEN and CDR2 is SYDVKM. The J segment lost 2 bases and the V segment lost 7 bases, leaving 6 bases of the junction unmatched. The length of the CDR3 is 15 residues. The CDR3 loop reads CASNKGGGAYNEQFF. In DNA form, the CDR3 reads TGTGCCAGCAATAAGGGCGGGGGGGCCTACAATGAGCAGTTCTTC. The full variable domain, its missing parts supplied by reference TRBV28 and TRBJ2-1, is DVKVTQSSRYLVKRTGEKVFLECVQDMDHENMFWYRQDPGLGLRLIYFSYDVKMKEKGDIPEGYSVSREKKERFSLILESASTNQTSMYLCASNKGGGAYNEQFFGPGTRLTVL.

V gene TRBV5-1 combines with J gene TRBJ1-6, with D hard to call. V was shortened by 6 bases and J by 10 bases, with 14 bases between the two germline ends. From germline, CDR1 is SGHRS and CDR2 YFSETQ. There are 13 residues in the CDR3. CDR3 protein: CASKYSSGSPLHF. CDR3 DNA: TGCGCCAGCAAGTATTCTTCGGGGTCACCCCTCCACTTT.

This chain uses TRBV5-1 with TRBJ2-7, with 12 bases that match TRBD2. The length of the CDR3 is 15 residues. CDR1 is SGHRS, CDR2 YFSETQ, per germline. V dropped 3 bases and J dropped 3; count of bases not matched to a gene: 4. CDR3 amino acids: CASSWTSGDNYEQYF. The CDR3 DNA sequence: TGCGCCAGCAGCTGGACTAGCGGGGATAACTACGAGCAGTACTTC.

J is TRBJ1-5 and V is TRBV7-5; the table's D call, TRBD1, has no DNA check behind it. TRBV7-5 is annotated as a pseudogene. The CDR3 covers 16 residues. CDR3 nucleotide sequence: TGTGTCAGAAGCTTTTTTTTGGGGGCAGGTATTCAGCCCCAGCATTTT. It yields the protein CVRSFFLGAGIQPQHF.

The chain is built from TRBV5-4 and TRBJ2-1; the D is unclear. V was clipped by 2 bases and J by 9 bases, with 12 bases between them. The CDR3 is 13 residues long. The germline gives CDR1 SGHNT, CDR2 YYREEE (reference sequence). The CDR3 DNA sequence: TGTGCCAGCAGCTTCGAGTCCAACGGTGAGCAGTTCTTC. Protein: CASSFESNGEQFF.

V is TRBV28 and J is TRBJ2-7; 7 bases are shared with TRBD2. CDR3 length: 15 amino acids. CDR1 is MDHEN and CDR2 is SYDVKM in the germline V gene. V lost 5 bases to trimming and J lost 2 bases; unmatched junction nucleotides: 9. CDR3 DNA sequence: TGTGCCAGCAGTCCCTCTTCGGGACTAACCTACGAGCAGTACTTC. It is translated as CASSPSSGLTYEQYF.

This clone was detected once. This chain connects TRBV6-2 or TRBV6-3 to TRBJ2-7; D gene ambiguous. Trimming pared 2 bases from V and 5 bases from J, leaving 10 bases between. Germline CDR1 is MNHEY and CDR2 is SVGEGT. The CDR3 spans 13 residues. Here the CDR3 reads CASSYGLVDEQYF. The CDR3 bases are TGTGCCAGCAGTTACGGCCTCGTGGACGAGCAGTACTTC.

The chain is built from TRBV5-1 and TRBJ2-1, with D possibly TRBD2 on 6 matching bases. Trimming removed 4 bases from V and 4 bases from J, with 15 bases in between. Germline V gene lookup returns CDR1 SGHRS and CDR2 YFSETQ. This CDR3 spans 15 amino acids. CDR3 in amino acids: CASSLGVADYNEQFF. The CDR3, as DNA: TGCGCCAGCAGCCTTGGGGTAGCGGATTACAATGAGCAGTTCTTC.

The rearrangement joins TRBV5-8 to TRBJ1-2; D call uncertain. The germline V and J ends were trimmed by 2 bases and 8 bases, with 7 bases remaining between them. The germline V gene has CDR1 SGHTS and CDR2 YDEGEE. The CDR3 runs 11 residues. This chain's CDR3 is CASSFRGGYTF. In nucleotides, the CDR3 is TGTGCCAGCAGCTTTCGAGGGGGCTACACCTTC.

This chain joins TRBV4-1 and TRBJ1-3; TRBD1 might be the D (5 bases). Germline CDR1 and CDR2: MGHRA and YSYEKL. V was pared by 4 bases and J by 3 bases, with 28 bases between. The CDR3 extends over 20 amino acids. The DNA of the CDR3 is TGCGCCAGCAGCCGCCAAGCGCCAGGGCCTCGAAATCGAGTTGGAAACACCATATATTTT. Amino acid sequence: CASSRQAPGPRNRVGNTIYF.

V is TRBV19 and J is TRBJ2-1; D may correspond to TRBD1 or TRBD2 (5 bases each). V was cut by 10 bases and J by 4 bases, with 20 bases left in between. The CDR3 contains 15 residues. The germline gives CDR1 LNHDA, CDR2 SQIVND (reference sequence). This chain's CDR3 is CATSTRQRRYNEQFF. In DNA, the CDR3 is TGTGCCACCTCTACCCGACAGCGGAGATACAATGAGCAGTTCTTC. Combining the CDR3 with reference TRBV19 and TRBJ2-1 gives the whole variable domain DGGITQSPKYLFRKEGQNVTLSCEQNLNHDAMYWYRQDPGQGLRLIYYSQIVNDFQKGDIAEGYSVSREKKESFPLTVTSAQKNPTAFYLCATSTRQRRYNEQFFGPGTRLTVL.

The gene calls are TRBV12-5 and TRBJ1-4; 7 bases align to TRBD1. V lost 7 bases, J lost 1 base, and 18 bases stayed unmatched. CDR1 LGHNT and CDR2 FRNRAP come from the germline V gene. The CDR3 length is 19 residues. CDR3: CASASLRGQLRITNEKLFF. The CDR3 nucleotides are TGTGCTAGTGCCTCCCTTAGGGGACAGCTACGAATAACTAATGAAAAACTGTTTTTT.

In its sample, this clone was seen once. The chain is built from TRBV7-2 and TRBJ1-5, with 9 bases fitting TRBD1. CDR3 length: 13 residues. The J segment lost 7 bases and the V segment lost 4 bases, leaving 2 bases of the junction unmatched. Germline CDR1 is SGHTA and CDR2 is FQGNSA. This CDR3 is CASSYRGQQPQHF. For the CDR3, the DNA is TGTGCCAGCAGCTACAGGGGGCAGCAGCCCCAGCATTTT.

The chain has TRBV19 and TRBJ1-1; no firm D call. V lost 5 bases and J 1 base, leaving 11 bases between the germline ends. The CDR3 runs to 14 residues. The germline gives CDR1 LNHDA, CDR2 SQIVND (reference sequence). As DNA, the CDR3 is TGTGCCAGTAGTTCGGTCCCCCGGAACACTGAAGCTTTCTTT. Translating gives CASSSVPRNTEAFF.

The chain employs TRBV3-1 (or the pseudogene TRBV3-2) and TRBJ1-1; unclear D gene. This CDR3 is built from 15 residues. Per the germline V gene, CDR1 is LGHDT and CDR2 is YNNKEL (reference sequence). Trimming cost V 0 bases and J 5 bases, with 13 bases left between them. DNA for the CDR3: TGTGCCAGCAGCCAAGAGAACGGGGTAGGGACTGAAGCTTTCTTT. Encoded protein: CASSQENGVGTEAFF.

The CDR3 nucleotides are TGCGCCAGCAGCCCCGGGGCAGGGGGATTCACAGATACGCAGTATTTT. Protein sequence: CASSPGAGGFTDTQYF. The chain couples TRBV4-3 to TRBJ2-3, with 7 bases aligning to TRBD1. V lost 4 bases, J lost 2 bases, and 9 bases stayed unmatched. Germline CDR1 and CDR2: LGHNA and YSLEER. The CDR3 extends over 16 amino acids.